The rows below give T cell receptor beta chains drawn from one sample of a study of T cell repertoires in cytomegalovirus infection. TCRdb itself ran the reads through MiXCR, one entry per CDR3 protein. Of under 300,000 distinct CDR3 sequences detected, approximately 15% appear once; the ten largest clones hold more than 45%. The sample comprised CD8+ T cells from PBMCs. Source of these receptors: a human donor in good health (CMV status not recorded). Some clones in this sample may be carry-over from other donors' samples. The conserved cysteine and the conserved F or W are not part of the CDR3 here. Each record gives: CDR3 length, V gene, J gene, CDR3 protein.

CDR3 length: 9
V gene: TRBV10-3
J gene: TRBJ1-1
CDR3 protein: AIRGDRVDF

CDR3 length: 13
V gene: TRBV29-1
J gene: TRBJ2-5
CDR3 protein: SVPSPGQGQETQY

CDR3 length: 13
V gene: TRBV7-7
J gene: TRBJ2-1
CDR3 protein: ASSLVIAEYNEQF

CDR3 length: 12
V gene: TRBV6-5
J gene: TRBJ1-2
CDR3 protein: ASSGYPSGNGYT

CDR3 length: 16
V gene: TRBV29-1
J gene: TRBJ2-1
CDR3 protein: SYISPSPIAGGSNEQF

CDR3 length: 11
V gene: TRBV4-1
J gene: TRBJ2-3
CDR3 protein: ASSQVGPDTQY

CDR3 length: 13
V gene: TRBV29-1
J gene: TRBJ2-7
CDR3 protein: SVEEPGQGKYEQY

CDR3 length: 12
V gene: TRBV24-1
J gene: TRBJ2-1
CDR3 protein: ATSDWGAGNEQF

CDR3 length: 13
V gene: TRBV6-8
J gene: TRBJ1-1
CDR3 protein: ASSYSRGLGTEAF

CDR3 length: 16
V gene: TRBV6-2/TRBV6-3
J gene: TRBJ1-1
CDR3 protein: ASSYPAAGPMENTEAF